Following are 6 T cell receptor beta chains from one sample sequenced in a study of blood T cell repertoires in COVID-19. Only in-frame clones appear in the TCRdb table, and some are missing; sequencing was by immunoSEQ multiplex PCR. Among 200,000 to 250,000 clones, 84% were seen once, and the ten largest hold 1.8%. The sequencing sample was made of PBMCs or T cells enriched from blood (not recorded which). All receptors come from a man in his 60s who had recovered from COVID-19.

The rearrangement joins TRBV18 to TRBJ1-1; TRBD1 aligns across 10 bases. Germline CDR1 KGHSH, CDR2 LQKENI. The CDR3 has 15 residues. V dropped 4 bases and J dropped 5; count of bases not matched to a gene: 7. CDR3 DNA: TGTGCCAGCTCACGGAATCGGGACAGGGGAACTGAAGCTTTCTTT. Its protein is CASSRNRDRGTEAFF. Complete variable domain (other parts from reference TRBV18 and TRBJ1-1): NAGVMQNPRHLVRRRGQEARLRCSPMKGHSHVYWYRQLPEEGLKFMVYLQKENIIDESGMPKERFSAEFPKEGPSILRIQQVVRGDSAAYFCASSRNRDRGTEAFFGQGTRLTVV.

The V call is TRBV4-3, the J call TRBJ1-6; 8 nucleotides line up with TRBD1. Losses at the gene ends were 0 bases for V and 11 bases for J; bases not matched to a gene: 9. Germline CDR1 is LGHNA and CDR2 is YSLEER. The CDR3 sequence is 16 residues long. The CDR3 loop is CASSQEIPGGLAPLHF. CDR3 sequence (DNA): TGCGCCAGCAGCCAAGAGATTCCAGGGGGCTTGGCACCCCTCCACTTT.

The V gene is TRBV9, the J gene TRBJ2-5; 11 bases are shared with TRBD1. The trim removed 4 bases at V and 5 bases at J, leaving 4 bases unmatched. The CDR3 is 14 residues long. Looked up from germline, CDR1 is SGDLS and CDR2 is YYNGEE. CDR3 in amino acids: CASSPGQGAETQYF. DNA for the CDR3: TGTGCCAGCAGCCCAGGACAGGGGGCGGAGACCCAGTACTTC.

V usage is TRBV3-1 (or the pseudogene TRBV3-2) and J usage is TRBJ1-2, with 7 nucleotides matching TRBD1. Germline V gives CDR1 LGHDT, CDR2 YNNKEL (reference sequence). CDR3 length: 15 residues. Trimming removed 5 bases from V and 2 bases from J; junction bases left unmatched: 8. CDR3 loop: CASSAATGTNYGYTF. DNA of the CDR3: TGTGCCAGCAGCGCAGCGACAGGGACCAACTATGGCTACACCTTC.

There are a few counts of this clone. V usage is TRBV2 and J usage is TRBJ1-5, with 8 bases aligning to TRBD1. This CDR3 is built from 14 residues. Germline V gene sequence: CDR1 SNHLY, CDR2 FYNNEI. Losses at the gene ends were 6 bases for V and 3 bases for J; bases not matched to a gene: 4. As DNA, the CDR3 is TGTGCCAGCAGCCAACAGGGGGACAATCAGCCCCAGCATTTT. Amino acid sequence: CASSQQGDNQPQHF.

The table lists this clone with a count of one. The chain couples TRBV21-1 to TRBJ2-1; the D call TRBD2 from the table was never checked on the DNA. TRBV21-1 is a listed pseudogene. The CDR3 runs to 15 residues. The CDR3 protein is CASSKLVFSYNEQFF. The CDR3 nucleotides are TGTGCCAGCAGCAAACTAGTGTTTTCCTACAATGAGCAGTTCTTC.